This T cell receptor (beta chain) was retrieved from a study of T-cell reconstitution after alpha-beta-depleted transplantation in children. After removal of 3 bases from V and 6 bases from J, the junction contained 5 bases not matched to a gene. Germline lookup yields CDR1 KGHSH and CDR2 LQKENI. CDR3 size: 15 residues. Preparation of the TCRbeta library was carried out with unique molecular identifiers. TCRdb re-called the PCR reads with MiXCR, one entry per CDR3 protein. This table has hundreds of thousands of distinct CDR3 sequences, about 33% appearing once. The chain is built from TRBV18 and TRBJ2-1, with TRBD2 identical over 10 bases. The sequenced sample was PBMCs from the stem cell graft donor, obtained from the stem cell graft. This TCR was recovered from a human donor who donated a stem cell graft to a child with aplastic anemia. For the CDR3, the DNA is TGTGCCAGCTCACCGAGCGGGAGGGCCTTCAATGAGCAGTTCTTC. Protein: CASSPSGRAFNEQFF.